This T cell receptor beta chain stems from a study of T cell responses to AZD1222 COVID-19 vaccine. General observations from the study: Targets within unmutated variant regions were reportedly found for nearly half of spike-specific TCRs. The donor cohort was predominantly white British with a female majority, and clonal diversity may have been underestimated. Only a handful of people who got AZD1222 tested seropositive at baseline.

Regarding this clone: The antigen is unknown.

Clones were read by immunoSEQ multiplex PCR, and TCRdb kept only the in-frame ones, dropping some. The sample has around 150,000 clones. V lost 5 bases to trimming and J lost 4 bases, with 21 bases between them. This CDR3 spans 17 amino acids. CDR1 and CDR2 (germline): SGHVT, SQSDAQ. The specimen was peripheral blood. The source of this sequence is an adult in good health. The chain employs TRBV7-4 and TRBJ2-1; D may correspond to TRBD1 or TRBD2 (5 bases each). The DNA for the CDR3 is TGTGCCAGCAGCAAGCGGTCCATTGAGGGGTTTTACAATGAGCAGTTCTTC. The encoded protein is CASSKRSIEGFYNEQFF.